This T cell receptor (beta chain) is drawn from a study of a mutant IDH1 vaccine in newly diagnosed glioma. At the level of the study: Patients under treatment included approximately 60% males and about 38% females and had a mean age of approximately 40 years.

General observations from the study: Pseudoprogression appeared unlinked to shifts in leading peripheral T cell clonotypes.

Comment on this clone: Its antigen is as yet unknown.

Time point reported: baseline, week 1 (first vaccination visit). Treatment of the sample: pre-vaccination baseline after standard-of-care therapy. Generated by immunoSEQ multiplex PCR, the TCRdb table keeps only in-frame clones and is missing some. The data contain about 92,000 clones, around 82% of them singletons. Deletions cut 1 base from V and 2 bases from J, with 12 bases between. The CDR3 has 15 amino acids. The germline V gene encodes CDR1 SGHTA and CDR2 FQGNSA. This receptor was taken from a woman aged 45-60 years with glioma. J is TRBJ2-7 and V is TRBV7-2; D gene uncertain. The starting material was PBMCs, obtained from a glioma patient treated with radiotherapy, temozolomide or both. The CDR3 region is CASSLVVSAAYEQYF. CDR3 DNA sequence: TGTGCCAGCAGCTTAGTCGTATCCGCCGCCTACGAGCAGTACTTC.